This T cell receptor (beta chain) was found in a study of T cells in Graves' hyperthyroidism and ophthalmopathy (dated by TCRdb to between 2018 and 2020). About the full investigation: Peripheral blood was sampled at the time of initial diagnosis, prior to any treatment. The 75 to 100 discovery patients were randomly divided into training and test sets at a 7:3 ratio. Following sampling, methimazole starting at 30 mg daily was given to hyperthyroidism patients, and high-dose intravenous methylprednisolone was given to ophthalmopathy patients. An independent validation cohort of around 19 hyperthyroidism patients and 17 patients who later progressed to ophthalmopathy tested prospective prediction of ophthalmopathy. A discovery cohort of roughly 96 patients, 43 with Graves' ophthalmopathy and 55 to 60 with stable Graves' hyperthyroidism, was used to find distinguishing TCR V-J signatures. In addition, the study compared T-cell repertoires in thyroid tissue and in blood from six Graves' hyperthyroidism patients. The paper reports TCR Vbeta CDR3 sequencing of 140 or so peripheral blood samples: fewer than 50 ophthalmopathy, under 80 hyperthyroidism and around 17 progressor patients. Overall study results and their limits: Blood samples also contained most of the expanded thyroid clonotypes (frequency above 0.001), which suggests that blood repertoires may reflect thyroid immune responses. In validation, the model predicted progression to ophthalmopathy with over 65% sensitivity and roughly 75% specificity, a median of 6.5 months before onset. Ophthalmopathy was separated from stable hyperthyroidism by a 13 V-J signature model, with just over 85% sensitivity and about 81% specificity obtained in cross-validation and 80%/75% obtained in testing. No statistical method was used to set the sample size in advance, and investigators knew the group allocation.

The CDR3 holds 16 amino acids from the cysteine to the phenylalanine. The only DNA kept is the CDR3, 48 bases in frame from the first base. The germline V gene sets CDR1 to MNHEY and CDR2 to SVGAGI. V loses 1 base at its end and J loses 5 bases; junction bases beyond the gene matches: 10. A patient counted as having stable Graves' hyperthyroidism if no progression to ophthalmopathy occurred over 18 months of follow-up. Hyperthyroidism patients were aged 18 to 65 years and newly diagnosed, with disease duration of less than 2 months. Patients with uncontrolled infections, other autoimmune diseases, pregnancy or lactation were excluded. Diagnoses were based on clinical symptoms, serum thyroxine and TRAb, thyroid ultrasound and orbital computed tomography. Ficoll-Paque density gradient centrifugation was used to isolate PBMCs from around 10 ml of fresh peripheral blood. Total RNA was extracted using Trizol reagent, and RNA quality was assessed on an Agilent 2100 Bioanalyzer.

This clonotype has at least ten counts. Which antigen it targets is not known. Base-call qualities are not available, and no considerably larger clone is one nucleotide away. The TCR beta CDR3 regions were amplified from the RNA transcripts. For the first round of RT-PCR on the TCR CDR3, the HTBI primer set was used together with the Qiagen OneStep RT-PCR kit. Libraries were constructed in a second round of multiplex PCR, after which size selection and purification were performed. Paired-end sequencing of the libraries was performed with 100 bp reads on an Illumina HiSeq2000. Per the source publication's procedure: SOAPnuke was used to process the raw data, throwing out any read that contained adapters or uncalled bases, had a mean Phred below 15, or lacked an exact constant-primer or identifier match. COPE v1.2.5 was used to merge high-quality paired reads, and clonotypes were defined as unique nucleotide sequences. Clonotypes were aligned to IMGT TRBV, TRBD and TRBJ reference segments using MiTCR v1.1. Analysis was restricted to V-J combinations with a frequency above 0.0001, which covered about 99% of repertoires. A TCS score was defined as the ratio of F50 (clonal expansion) to E x V (chaos), with BLOSUM62-based TCRdist applied between CDR3 peptides within each V-J. Welch's t-statistics and random forest reduced around 550 V-J features to around 14, which were used in a naive Bayes classifier (R e1071). TCRdb itself trimmed the public reads at Q25 with fastp, ran MiXCR and retained productive beta chains. Merged by CDR3 protein, the rows form single entries marked with the most common genes and DNA. The V and J calls follow TCRdb's processing rather than the paper's. The sample has about 380,000 distinct CDR3 sequences on record, about 15% of them singletons. About 11% of the sample lies in the top ten.

Input material: blood. The clonotype comes from a woman aged 55-69 years with Graves' hyperthyroidism. The chain couples TRBV6-5 to TRBJ2-7; 8 bases in the middle match TRBD1. The DNA sequence is as follows: TGTGCCAGCAGTTACTTGGGACAGGCACCTCCCCACGAGCAGTACTTC. This codes for CASSYLGQAPPHEQYF.